This TCR beta chain was captured in a study of T-cell memory formation after mild COVID-19. The V gene's germline CDR1 is SGHTA and CDR2 FQGNSA. The CDR3 spans 15 residues. With V trimmed by 3 bases and J by 4 bases, 6 bases remained unmatched. TCRdb fed the 5' RACE reads into MiXCR, producing one record per CDR3 protein. The data show roughly 170,000 distinct CDR3 sequences, about a fifth seen once. The sequence came from a man between 18 and 29 years old who had mild COVID-19 (a few samples of this study predate the infection). Cell type and time point are not known. The sequencing sample was made of PBMCs or a T cell subset sorted from them (not recorded which). The rearrangement joins TRBV7-2 to TRBJ1-5, with TRBD1 matching over 7 bases. DNA for the CDR3: TGTGCCAGCAGCTTTGCAGGGGGAACGAATCAGCCCCAGCATTTT. Translating it yields CASSFAGGTNQPQHF. Combining the CDR3 with reference TRBV7-2 and TRBJ1-5 gives the whole variable domain GAGVSQSPSNKVTEKGKDVELRCDPISGHTALYWYRQSLGQGLEFLIYFQGNSAPDKSGLPSDRFSAERTGGSVSTLTIQRTQQEDSAVYLCASSFAGGTNQPQHFGDGTRLSIL.